Each of the 17 T cell receptor beta chains below was sequenced from the same sample in a study of T-cell memory formation after mild COVID-19. A single record per CDR3 protein comes from TCRdb applying MiXCR to the 5' RACE reads. The sample holds about 29,000 distinct CDR3 sequences; approximately 16% are singletons and the top ten take 1.4%. The sequenced material came from PBMCs or a T cell subset sorted from them (not recorded which). The source of these receptors is an adult who had mild COVID-19 (a few samples of this study predate the infection). Cell type and time point are not known.

This clonotype was found many times. The CDR3 region is CASSLKTSGVYEQYF. The CDR3 DNA follows: TGTGCCAGCAGCCTTAAGACTAGCGGGGTCTACGAGCAGTACTTC. The V gene is TRBV5-6, the J gene TRBJ2-7; 11 bases match TRBD2. J lost 3 bases, V lost 4 bases, and 6 bases had no gene match. The CDR3 loop spans 15 amino acids. CDR1 is SGHDT and CDR2 is YYEEEE in the germline V gene. Combining the CDR3 with reference TRBV5-6 and TRBJ2-7 gives the whole variable domain DAGVTQSPTHLIKTRGQQVTLRCSPKSGHDTVSWYQQALGQGPQFIFQYYEEEERQRGNFPDRFSGHQFPNYSSELNVNALLLGDSALYLCASSLKTSGVYEQYFGPGTRLTVT.

Ten or more counts support this clonotype. The J gene is TRBJ1-6, the V gene TRBV7-9; tentatively, D is TRBD1 (5 bases). This CDR3 contains 17 residues. V was trimmed by 1 base and J by 3 bases, leaving 13 bases between them. The germline V gene has CDR1 SEHNR and CDR2 FQNEAQ (reference sequence). The CDR3 loop reads CASSLVSGIGYNSPLHF. The DNA for the CDR3 is TGTGCCAGCAGCTTAGTCTCAGGGATCGGCTATAATTCACCCCTCCACTTT.

Many counts were recorded for this clonotype. DNA for the CDR3: TGTGCCAGCAGCCAAACAGGACTCCTCTCTGGGGCCAACGTCCTGACTTTC. Translated: CASSQTGLLSGANVLTF. The chain links TRBV7-6 to TRBJ2-6, with D perhaps assigned TRBD1 or TRBD2 (5 bases each). This CDR3 is 17 amino acids long. The germline CDR1 and CDR2 sequences are SGHVS and FNYEAQ. The ends were cut back, 5 bases at V and 0 bases at J, with 14 bases in the middle.

This clonotype came up many times. The V call is TRBV4-2, the J call TRBJ2-5, with 10 bases identical to TRBD1. Looked up from germline, CDR1 is LGHNA and CDR2 is YNFKEQ. V lost 3 bases and J lost 5; bases outside the gene matches: 15. The CDR3 loop spans 18 amino acids. The CDR3 DNA reads TGTGCCAGCAGCCAGAAGACAGGGGGCAAACCCTGGGGGGAGACCCAGTACTTC. Translated, it gives CASSQKTGGKPWGETQYF.

This clonotype was detected ten times or more. The chain employs TRBV5-1 and TRBJ1-6, with D unresolved. Germline V gene data show CDR1 as SGHRS and CDR2 as YFSETQ. Trimming left V 0 bases short and J 10 bases short, with 14 bases between. The CDR3 length is 15 residues. CDR3 loop: CASSLDAGAQSPLHF. The CDR3 DNA is TGCGCCAGCAGCTTGGACGCAGGTGCTCAATCACCCCTCCACTTT. Filled out from reference TRBV5-1 and TRBJ1-6, the complete variable domain reads KAGVTQTPRYLIKTRGQQVTLSCSPISGHRSVSWYQQTPGQGLQFLFEYFSETQRNKGNFPGRFSGRQFSNSRSEMNVSTLELGDSALYLCASSLDAGAQSPLHFGNGTRLTVT.

This clonotype showed up many times. The gene calls are TRBV6-2 or TRBV6-3 and TRBJ2-6; 12 bases map to TRBD1. Losses at the gene ends were 5 bases for V and 0 bases for J; bases not matched to a gene: 11. The CDR3 has 20 residues. Germline V gene data show CDR1 as MNHEY and CDR2 as SVGEGT. The CDR3 here is CASSDRDRGRINSGANVLTF. In DNA form, the CDR3 reads TGTGCCAGCAGTGACCGGGACAGGGGGCGGATAAACTCTGGGGCCAACGTCCTGACTTTC.

This clonotype was seen many times. This chain uses TRBV29-1 with TRBJ2-3; the match to TRBD1 covers 8 bases. From germline, CDR1 is SQVTM and CDR2 ANQGSEA. Trimming cost V 8 bases and J 6 bases; bases outside gene matches: 7. This CDR3 is 12 amino acids long. CDR3 in DNA: TGCAGCTTGCGCCACAGGGGGGATACGCAGTATTTT. Translation: CSLRHRGDTQYF.

This clonotype appeared many times. The chain recombines TRBV7-9 with TRBJ2-1; D is tentatively TRBD1 or TRBD2 (6 bases each). Germline V lookup: CDR1 SEHNR, CDR2 FQNEAQ (reference sequence). Deletions cut 1 base from V and 5 bases from J, with 12 bases between. The CDR3 is 15 residues long. CDR3 nucleotide sequence: TGTGCCAGCAGCTTAGAAGGGGGAGGTAACAATGAGCAGTTCTTC. This translates into CASSLEGGGNNEQFF.

J is TRBJ2-7 and V is TRBV6-5, with 9 bases aligning to TRBD2. Germline V lookup: CDR1 MNHEY, CDR2 SVGAGI. V lost 6 bases and J lost 2; bases outside the gene matches: 5. This CDR3 has 14 amino acids. Here the CDR3 reads CASSHSSGTYEQYF. The CDR3, as DNA: TGTGCCAGCAGCCATTCTAGCGGGACCTACGAGCAGTACTTC.

This clonotype was seen ten or more times. In nucleotides, the CDR3 is TGTGCCAGCAGTTACCGGCAGGCTTCCGAGCAGTACTTC. Translating gives CASSYRQASEQYF. The chain joins TRBV6-6 to TRBJ2-7; D is uncertain. V was shortened by 2 bases and J by 6 bases, with 11 bases between the two germline ends. CDR3 size: 13 residues. Germline CDR1 is MNHNY and CDR2 is SVGAGI (reference sequence).

The rearrangement uses TRBV4-1 and TRBJ2-7; 10 bases match TRBD1. The V and J ends lost 1 base and 3 bases, in that order; junction bases with no gene match: 3. Germline V gene sequence: CDR1 MGHRA, CDR2 YSYEKL. CDR3 length: 15 amino acids. DNA for the CDR3: TGCGCCAGCAGCCAAGCCGGGACAGGGGTCTACGAGCAGTACTTC. Its protein product is CASSQAGTGVYEQYF.

This clonotype appeared many times. The rearrangement uses TRBV29-1 and TRBJ1-2; D uncertain. The CDR3 spans 12 residues. Germline values: CDR1 SQVTM, CDR2 ANQGSEA. V lost 7 bases and J lost 4, with 13 bases in between. The CDR3 protein is CSAPTLGYGYTF. Written as DNA, the CDR3 is TGCAGCGCGCCGACCCTAGGCTATGGCTACACCTTC. Full variable domain (missing parts from reference TRBV29-1 and TRBJ1-2): SAVISQKPSRDICQRGTSLTIQCQVDSQVTMMFWYRQQPGQSLTLIATANQGSEATYESGFVIDKFPISRPNLTFSTLTVSNMSPEDSSIYLCSAPTLGYGYTFGSGTRLTVV.

The chain has TRBV19 and TRBJ1-5; D unclear. V was pared by 7 bases and J by 3 bases, with 16 bases between. The CDR3 consists of 15 residues. The germline V gene has CDR1 LNHDA and CDR2 SQIVND (reference sequence). The CDR3: CASKKAGFDNQPQHF. In DNA, the CDR3 is TGTGCCAGTAAGAAGGCAGGCTTCGACAATCAGCCCCAGCATTTT.

The table lists this clonotype with a few counts. The genes are TRBV7-2 and TRBJ1-2; D is perhaps TRBD1 (5 bases). V was clipped by 3 bases and J by 14 bases, with 13 bases between them. The CDR3 consists of 11 residues. Germline loops: CDR1 SGHTA, CDR2 FQGNSA. Written as DNA, the CDR3 is TGTGCCAGCAGCTTCTCACAGGTGGCGACCTTC. It codes for CASSFSQVATF. Full variable domain (rest looked up from reference TRBV7-2 and TRBJ1-2): GAGVSQSPSNKVTEKGKDVELRCDPISGHTALYWYRQSLGQGLEFLIYFQGNSAPDKSGLPSDRFSAERTGGSVSTLTIQRTQQEDSAVYLCASSFSQVATFGSGTRLTVV.

In this sample, this clonotype turned up a few times. The V gene is TRBV3-1, the J gene TRBJ2-3; D is possibly TRBD2 (8 bases). The CDR3 totals 15 residues. The V end lost 4 bases, the J end lost 7 bases, and 18 bases lay between the germline ends. Per germline, CDR1 LGHDT and CDR2 YNNKEL (reference sequence). The DNA of the CDR3 is TGTGCCAGCAGCCGACAGGGACTAGTTCAATATACGCAGTATTTT. It is translated as CASSRQGLVQYTQYF.

CDR3 coding DNA: TGCGCCAGCAGCTTGAGTGGTTTTCGAGTGACAACCCCTCTCTCTGGGGCCAACGTCCTGACTTTC. This encodes CASSLSGFRVTTPLSGANVLTF. The J gene is TRBJ2-6, the V gene TRBV5-1; D is undetermined. This CDR3 is built from 22 residues. The germline V gene has CDR1 SGHRS and CDR2 YFSETQ. Trimming cost V 1 base and J 0 bases, with 26 bases left between them. Full variable domain (rest looked up from reference TRBV5-1 and TRBJ2-6): KAGVTQTPRYLIKTRGQQVTLSCSPISGHRSVSWYQQTPGQGLQFLFEYFSETQRNKGNFPGRFSGRQFSNSRSEMNVSTLELGDSALYLCASSLSGFRVTTPLSGANVLTFGAGSRLTVL.

The sample holds many counts of this clonotype. The chain is built from TRBV12-3 or TRBV12-4 and TRBJ2-3; D gene ambiguous. Trimming cost V 2 bases and J 0 bases, with 18 bases left between them. The CDR3 spans 18 residues. DNA for the CDR3: TGTGCCAGCAGTTTAATCCCCCGACCCAGGTTCAGCACAGATACGCAGTATTTT. Translating gives CASSLIPRPRFSTDTQYF.